This T cell receptor (beta chain) originates from a study of cytomegalovirus exposure and HLA in healthy donors. Study-wide findings and caveats: A few chains tied to CMV proved CMV antigen-specific in vitro. Available immune exposure information covered CMV serostatus only.

V was pared by 0 bases and J by 7 bases, with 16 bases between. Germline CDR1 reads SGHVS; CDR2 reads FNYEAQ. The length of the CDR3 is 16 residues. The primer mix had 60 Vbeta and 13 Jbeta primers. Only in-frame clones appear in the TCRdb table, and some are missing; sequencing was by immunoSEQ multiplex PCR. The sample consists of about 160,000 clones, 75% to 85% of them appearing once. On this clone: What it binds is not known.

The rearrangement links TRBV7-6 to TRBJ2-1, with a possible D match to TRBD2 (7 bases). The source of this sequence is a man aged 45-65 years in good health and CMV-seropositive. Sequencing was done on a sample of PBMCs. The CDR3 nucleotides are TGTGCCAGCAGCTTAGCGTGGGCCAGGGGAGGGAATGAGCAGTTCTTC. Protein product: CASSLAWARGGNEQFF.